This T cell receptor beta chain emerged from a study of long-term antiretroviral therapy in people with HIV. General study results and limits: ART adherence, viral resistance and therapy changes went undocumented. Whichever time point was examined, clones expanded before ART dominated the repertoire.

In the case of this clone: What it binds is not known.

Trimming took 3 bases from V and 2 from J, leaving 11 bases between them. CDR1 is MDHEN, CDR2 SYDVKM, per germline. The CDR3 runs to 15 residues. The libraries were made with immunoSEQ v3.0 at survey level. Method: immunoSEQ multiplex PCR; TCRdb's copy keeps in-frame clones and lacks some. The table has around 20,000 clones, about four fifths seen once. Specimens retained roughly 0.95-11 million cryopreserved PBMC preceding DNA extraction. The receptor was derived from a man younger than 35 with HIV. The source material was unsorted PBMCs, sampled at the start of antiretroviral therapy, before treatment. J is TRBJ1-5 and V is TRBV28, with D tentatively TRBD1 (5 bases). CDR3 loop: CASSFRAGGNQPQHF. The CDR3 DNA follows: TGTGCCAGCAGTTTTAGGGCGGGGGGCAATCAGCCCCAGCATTTT. Filled out from reference TRBV28 and TRBJ1-5, the complete variable domain reads DVKVTQSSRYLVKRTGEKVFLECVQDMDHENMFWYRQDPGLGLRLIYFSYDVKMKEKGDIPEGYSVSREKKERFSLILESASTNQTSMYLCASSFRAGGNQPQHFGDGTRLSIL.